The sample holds one count of the clone carrying this TCR beta chain. Its antigen is not identified. V was pared by 4 bases and J by 1 base, with 17 bases between. Germline CDR1 is SGHRS and CDR2 is YFSETQ. This CDR3 has 16 amino acids. The data stem from a study of OX40 agonist ivuxolimab in advanced cancers. Profiling relied on immunoSEQ multiplex PCR, and the TCRdb table lists in-frame clones only, not all of them. The profile shows approximately 22,000 clones, 65% to 90% of them singletons. Study conclusions and caveats: The 0.1-3.0 mg/kg partial responders had among the lowest clonal expansion.

V gene TRBV5-1 combines with J gene TRBJ2-5, with unresolved D. The receptor was derived from an adult with an advanced solid tumor such as melanoma, head and neck, liver or kidney cancer. The sample consisted of CD4+ or CD8+ T cells sorted from blood, taken in a trial of the OX40 agonist ivuxolimab. CDR3 sequence reads: CASSPVLDWPQETQYF. CDR3 nucleotide sequence: TGCGCCAGCAGCCCCGTTCTTGATTGGCCCCAAGAGACCCAGTACTTC.